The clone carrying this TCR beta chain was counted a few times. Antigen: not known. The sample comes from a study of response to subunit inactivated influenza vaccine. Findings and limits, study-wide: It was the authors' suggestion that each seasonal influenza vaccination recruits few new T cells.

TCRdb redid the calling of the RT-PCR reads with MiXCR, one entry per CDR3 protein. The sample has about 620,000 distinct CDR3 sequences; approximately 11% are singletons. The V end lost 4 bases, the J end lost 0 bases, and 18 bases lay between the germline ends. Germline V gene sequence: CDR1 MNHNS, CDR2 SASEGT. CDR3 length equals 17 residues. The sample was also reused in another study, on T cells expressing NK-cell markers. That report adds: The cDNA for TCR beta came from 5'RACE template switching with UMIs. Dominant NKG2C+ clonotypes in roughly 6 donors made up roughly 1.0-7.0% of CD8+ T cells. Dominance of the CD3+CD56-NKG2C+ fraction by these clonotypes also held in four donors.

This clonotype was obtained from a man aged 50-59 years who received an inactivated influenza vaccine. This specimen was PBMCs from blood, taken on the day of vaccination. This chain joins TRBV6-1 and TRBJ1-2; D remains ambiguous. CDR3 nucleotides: TGTGCCAGCAGTGGGTGGACGGCGCTTTCGACTAACTATGGCTACACCTTC. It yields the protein CASSGWTALSTNYGYTF.